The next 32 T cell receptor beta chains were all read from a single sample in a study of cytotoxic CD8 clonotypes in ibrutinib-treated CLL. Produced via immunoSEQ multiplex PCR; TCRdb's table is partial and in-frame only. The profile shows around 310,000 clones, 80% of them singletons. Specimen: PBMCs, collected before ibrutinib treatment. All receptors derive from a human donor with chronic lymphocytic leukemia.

CDR3 protein: CASSVGLIGGRLAWGNEQFF. The CDR3, as DNA: TGTGCCAGCAGCGTAGGATTGATTGGGGGAAGACTAGCGTGGGGCAATGAGCAGTTCTTC. The genes are TRBV9 and TRBJ2-1; 8 bases agree with TRBD2. The junction had 20 bases not matched to a gene; V was cut back by 0 bases and J by 6 bases. Germline V CDR1 and CDR2: SGDLS, YYNGEE. The CDR3 has 20 residues.

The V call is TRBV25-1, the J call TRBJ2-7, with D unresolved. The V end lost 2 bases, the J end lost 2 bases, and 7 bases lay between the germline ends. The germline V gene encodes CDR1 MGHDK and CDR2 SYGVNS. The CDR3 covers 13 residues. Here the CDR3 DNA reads TGTGCCAGCAGTGAACTCCTTACCTACGAGCAGTACTTC. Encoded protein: CASSELLTYEQYF.

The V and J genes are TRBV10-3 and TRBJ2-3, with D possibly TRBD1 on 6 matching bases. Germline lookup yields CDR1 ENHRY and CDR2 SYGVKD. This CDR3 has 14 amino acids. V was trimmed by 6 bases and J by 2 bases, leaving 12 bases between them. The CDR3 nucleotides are TGTGCCATCAGACAGGGAATTCTCACAGATACGCAGTATTTT. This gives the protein CAIRQGILTDTQYF.

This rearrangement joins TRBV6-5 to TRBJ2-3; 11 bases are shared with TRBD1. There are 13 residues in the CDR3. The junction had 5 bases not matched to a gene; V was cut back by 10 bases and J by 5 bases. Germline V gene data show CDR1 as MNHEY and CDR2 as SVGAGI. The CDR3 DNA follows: TGTGCCACCGGACAGGGGGCCGGAGATACGCAGTATTTT. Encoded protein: CATGQGAGDTQYF.

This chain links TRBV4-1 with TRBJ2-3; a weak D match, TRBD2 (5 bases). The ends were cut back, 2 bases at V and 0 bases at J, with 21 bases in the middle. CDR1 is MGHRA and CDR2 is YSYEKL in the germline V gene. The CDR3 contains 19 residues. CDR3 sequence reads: CASSQFPAAVAFSTDTQYF. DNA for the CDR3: TGCGCCAGCAGCCAATTCCCCGCAGCAGTAGCGTTTAGCACAGATACGCAGTATTTT.

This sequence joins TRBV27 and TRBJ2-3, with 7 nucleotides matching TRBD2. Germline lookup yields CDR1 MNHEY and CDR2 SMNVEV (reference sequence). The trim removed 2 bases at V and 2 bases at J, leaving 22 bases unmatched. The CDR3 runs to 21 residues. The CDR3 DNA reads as TGTGCCAGCAGTTTAAGTTTCCAGCGGGACCTCACAACCAAAGACACAGATACGCAGTATTTT. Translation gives CASSLSFQRDLTTKDTDTQYF.

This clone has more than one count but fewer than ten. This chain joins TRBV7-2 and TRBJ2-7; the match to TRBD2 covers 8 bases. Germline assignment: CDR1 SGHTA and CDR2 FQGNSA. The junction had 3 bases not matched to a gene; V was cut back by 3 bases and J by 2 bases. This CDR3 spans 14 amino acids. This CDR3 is CASSFGTSTYEQYF. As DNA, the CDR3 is TGTGCCAGCAGCTTCGGGACTAGTACCTACGAGCAGTACTTC. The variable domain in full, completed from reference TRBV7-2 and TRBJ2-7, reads GAGVSQSPSNKVTEKGKDVELRCDPISGHTALYWYRQSLGQGLEFLIYFQGNSAPDKSGLPSDRFSAERTGGSVSTLTIQRTQQEDSAVYLCASSFGTSTYEQYFGPGTRLTVT.

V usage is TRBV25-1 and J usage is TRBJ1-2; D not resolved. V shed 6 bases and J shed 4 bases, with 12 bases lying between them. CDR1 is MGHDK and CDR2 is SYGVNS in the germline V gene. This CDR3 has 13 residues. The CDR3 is CASSEGRPYGYTF. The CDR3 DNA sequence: TGTGCCAGCAGCGAAGGCCGGCCCTATGGCTACACCTTC.

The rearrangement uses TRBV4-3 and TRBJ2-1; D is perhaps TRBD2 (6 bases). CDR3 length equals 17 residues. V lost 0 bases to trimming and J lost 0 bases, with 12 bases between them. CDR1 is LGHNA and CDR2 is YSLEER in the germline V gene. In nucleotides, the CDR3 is TGCGCCAGCAGCCAAGATCCACTCGGGAGCTCCTACAATGAGCAGTTCTTC. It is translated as CASSQDPLGSSYNEQFF.

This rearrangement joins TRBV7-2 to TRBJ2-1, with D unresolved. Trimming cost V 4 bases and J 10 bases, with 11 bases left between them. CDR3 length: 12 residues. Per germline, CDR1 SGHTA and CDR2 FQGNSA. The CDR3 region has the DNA TGTGCCAGCAGCTACCGACATGGGGAGCAGTTCTTC. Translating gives CASSYRHGEQFF.

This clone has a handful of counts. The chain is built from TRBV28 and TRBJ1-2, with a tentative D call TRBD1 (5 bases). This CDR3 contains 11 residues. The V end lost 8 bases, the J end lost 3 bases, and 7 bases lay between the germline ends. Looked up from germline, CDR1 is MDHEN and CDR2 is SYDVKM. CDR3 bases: TGTGCCAGCGGGACGTACTATGGCTACACCTTC. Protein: CASGTYYGYTF.

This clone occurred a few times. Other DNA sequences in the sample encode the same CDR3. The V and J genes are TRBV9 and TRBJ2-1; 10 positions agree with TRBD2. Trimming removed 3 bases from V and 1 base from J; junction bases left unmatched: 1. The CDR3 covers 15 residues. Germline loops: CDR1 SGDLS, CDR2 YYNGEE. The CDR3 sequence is CASSGSGRSYNEQFF. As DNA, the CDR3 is TGTGCCAGCAGCGGTAGCGGGAGGTCCTACAATGAGCAGTTCTTC.

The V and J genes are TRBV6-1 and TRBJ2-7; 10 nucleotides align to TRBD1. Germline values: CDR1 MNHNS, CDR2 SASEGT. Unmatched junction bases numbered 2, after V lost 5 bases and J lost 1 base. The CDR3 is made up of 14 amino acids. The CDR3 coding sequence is TGTGCCAGCAGTCGGACAGGGGGTTCCTACGAGCAGTACTTC. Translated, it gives CASSRTGGSYEQYF.

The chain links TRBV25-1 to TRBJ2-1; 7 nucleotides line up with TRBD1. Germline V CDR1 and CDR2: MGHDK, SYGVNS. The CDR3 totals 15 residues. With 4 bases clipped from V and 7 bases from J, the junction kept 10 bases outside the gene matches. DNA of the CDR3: TGTGCCAGCAGTGCCCCAGGGGGAAGGTGGAATGAGCAGTTCTTC. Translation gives CASSAPGGRWNEQFF.

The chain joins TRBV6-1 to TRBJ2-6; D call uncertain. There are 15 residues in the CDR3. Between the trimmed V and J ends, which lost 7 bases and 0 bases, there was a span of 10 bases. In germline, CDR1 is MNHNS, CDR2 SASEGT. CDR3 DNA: TGTGCCAGCACCGGCTTTTCCTCTGGGGCCAACGTCCTGACTTTC. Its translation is CASTGFSSGANVLTF.

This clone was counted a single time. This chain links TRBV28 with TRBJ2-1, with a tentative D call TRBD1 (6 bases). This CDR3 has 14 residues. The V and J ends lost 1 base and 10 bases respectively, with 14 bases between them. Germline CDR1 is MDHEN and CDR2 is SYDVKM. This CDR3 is CASSLYGQTPEQFF. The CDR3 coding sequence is TGTGCCAGCAGTTTATACGGACAGACGCCCGAGCAGTTCTTC.

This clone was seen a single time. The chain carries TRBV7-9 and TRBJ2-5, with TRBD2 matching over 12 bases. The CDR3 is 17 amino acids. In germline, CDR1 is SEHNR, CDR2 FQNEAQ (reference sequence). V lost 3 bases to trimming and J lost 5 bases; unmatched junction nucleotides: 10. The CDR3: CASSFGTSGRPRETQYF. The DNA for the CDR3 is TGTGCCAGCAGCTTCGGTACTAGCGGGAGGCCGCGTGAGACCCAGTACTTC.

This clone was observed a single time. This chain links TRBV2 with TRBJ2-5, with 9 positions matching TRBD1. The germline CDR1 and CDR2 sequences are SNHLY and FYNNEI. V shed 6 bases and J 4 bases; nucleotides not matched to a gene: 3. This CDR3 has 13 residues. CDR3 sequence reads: CASRATGGETQYF. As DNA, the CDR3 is TGTGCCAGCAGGGCGACAGGGGGAGAGACCCAGTACTTC. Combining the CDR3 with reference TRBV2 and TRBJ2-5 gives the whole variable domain EPEVTQTPSHQVTQMGQEVILRCVPISNHLYFYWYRQILGQKVEFLVSFYNNEISEKSEIFDDQFSVERPDGSNFTLKIRSTKLEDSAMYFCASRATGGETQYFGPGTRLLVL.

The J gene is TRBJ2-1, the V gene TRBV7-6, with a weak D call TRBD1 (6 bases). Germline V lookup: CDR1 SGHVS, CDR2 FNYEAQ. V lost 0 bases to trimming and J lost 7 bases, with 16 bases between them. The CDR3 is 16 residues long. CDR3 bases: TGTGCCAGCAGCTTAGCGGGGATCCCTACAGGGAATGAGCAGTTCTTC. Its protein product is CASSLAGIPTGNEQFF. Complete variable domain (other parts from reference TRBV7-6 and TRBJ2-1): GAGVSQSPRYKVTKRGQDVALRCDPISGHVSLYWYRQALGQGPEFLTYFNYEAQQDKSGLPNDRFSAERPEGSISTLTIQRTEQRDSAMYRCASSLAGIPTGNEQFFGPGTRLTVL.

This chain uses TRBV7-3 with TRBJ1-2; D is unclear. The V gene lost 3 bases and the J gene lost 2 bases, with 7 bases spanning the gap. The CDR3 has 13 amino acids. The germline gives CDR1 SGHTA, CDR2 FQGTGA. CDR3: CASSFSQNYGYTF. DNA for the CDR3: TGTGCCAGCAGCTTTTCACAAAACTATGGCTACACCTTC.

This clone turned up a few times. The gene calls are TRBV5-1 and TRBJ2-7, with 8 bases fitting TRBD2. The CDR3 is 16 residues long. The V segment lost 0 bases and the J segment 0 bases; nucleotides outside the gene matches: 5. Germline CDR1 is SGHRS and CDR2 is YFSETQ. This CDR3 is CASSLAPAGVSYEQYF. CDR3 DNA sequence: TGCGCCAGCAGCTTGGCTCCAGCGGGAGTCTCCTACGAGCAGTACTTC.

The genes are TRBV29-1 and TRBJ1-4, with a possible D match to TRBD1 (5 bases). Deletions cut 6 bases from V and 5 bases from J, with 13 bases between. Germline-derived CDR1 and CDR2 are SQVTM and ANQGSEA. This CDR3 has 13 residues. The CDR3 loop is CSVLQGANEKLFF. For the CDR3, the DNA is TGCAGCGTCCTACAAGGGGCGAATGAAAAACTGTTTTTT.

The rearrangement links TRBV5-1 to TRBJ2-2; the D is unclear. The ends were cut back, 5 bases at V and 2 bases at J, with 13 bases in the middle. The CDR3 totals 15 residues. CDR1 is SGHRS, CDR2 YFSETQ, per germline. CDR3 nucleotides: TGCGCCAGCAGGACTGACACAACCAACACCGGGGAGCTGTTTTTT. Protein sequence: CASRTDTTNTGELFF.

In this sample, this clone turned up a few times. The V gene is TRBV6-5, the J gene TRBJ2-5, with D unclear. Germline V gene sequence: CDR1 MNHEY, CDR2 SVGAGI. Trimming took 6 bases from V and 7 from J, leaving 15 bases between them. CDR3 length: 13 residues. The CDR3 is CASRRATKGTQYF. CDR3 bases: TGTGCCAGCAGAAGGGCCACTAAAGGGACCCAGTACTTC.

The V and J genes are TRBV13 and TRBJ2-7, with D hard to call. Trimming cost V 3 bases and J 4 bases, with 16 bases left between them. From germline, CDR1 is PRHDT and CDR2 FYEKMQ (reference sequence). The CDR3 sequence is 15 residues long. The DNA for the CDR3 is TGTGCCAGCAGCTTCTCCAGGTGGGGTGAATACGAGCAGTACTTC. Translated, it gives CASSFSRWGEYEQYF.

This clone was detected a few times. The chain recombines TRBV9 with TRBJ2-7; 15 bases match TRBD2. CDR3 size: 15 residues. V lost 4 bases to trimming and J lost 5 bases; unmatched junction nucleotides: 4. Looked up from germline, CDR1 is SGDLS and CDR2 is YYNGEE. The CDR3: CASSKGTSGRHEQYF. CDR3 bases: TGTGCCAGCAGCAAGGGGACTAGCGGGAGGCACGAGCAGTACTTC.

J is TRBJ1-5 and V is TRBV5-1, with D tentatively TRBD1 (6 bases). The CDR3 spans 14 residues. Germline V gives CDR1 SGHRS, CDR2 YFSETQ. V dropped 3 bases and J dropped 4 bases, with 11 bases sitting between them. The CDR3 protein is CASSSGQRNQPQHF. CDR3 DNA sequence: TGCGCCAGCAGCTCCGGACAGAGGAATCAGCCCCAGCATTTT.

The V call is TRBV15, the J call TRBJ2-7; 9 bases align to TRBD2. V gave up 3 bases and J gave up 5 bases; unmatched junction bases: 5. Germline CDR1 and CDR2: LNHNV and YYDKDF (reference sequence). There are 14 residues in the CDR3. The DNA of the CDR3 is TGTGCCACCAGCAGTAGCGGGAGTCTAGACGAGCAGTACTTC. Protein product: CATSSSGSLDEQYF.

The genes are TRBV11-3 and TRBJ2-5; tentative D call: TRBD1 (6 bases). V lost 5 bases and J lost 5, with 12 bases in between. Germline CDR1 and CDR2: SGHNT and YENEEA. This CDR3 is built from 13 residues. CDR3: CASSIQGLETQYF. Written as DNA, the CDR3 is TGTGCCAGCAGCATACAGGGTTTGGAGACCCAGTACTTC.

CDR3 DNA: TGTGCCAGTAGTGGGTCAGGGGGCCTGGAGACCCAGTACTTC. It translates to CASSGSGGLETQYF. V usage is TRBV19 and J usage is TRBJ2-5, with 8 bases fitting TRBD1. Per the germline V gene, CDR1 is LNHDA and CDR2 is SQIVND (reference sequence). The CDR3 spans 14 residues. V trimming: 5 bases; J trimming: 5 bases; junction bases outside the gene matches: 7.

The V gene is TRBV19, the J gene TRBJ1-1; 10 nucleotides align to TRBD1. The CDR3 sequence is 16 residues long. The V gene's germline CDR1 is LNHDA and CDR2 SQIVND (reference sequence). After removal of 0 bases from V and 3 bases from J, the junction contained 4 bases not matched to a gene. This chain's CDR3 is CASSIEGDRGDTEAFF. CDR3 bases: TGTGCCAGTAGTATAGAGGGGGACAGGGGCGACACTGAAGCTTTCTTT.

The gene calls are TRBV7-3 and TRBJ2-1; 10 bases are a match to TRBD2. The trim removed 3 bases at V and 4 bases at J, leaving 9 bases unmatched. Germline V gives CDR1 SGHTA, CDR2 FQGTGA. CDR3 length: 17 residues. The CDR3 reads CASSFGTSGRGYNEQFF. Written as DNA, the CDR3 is TGTGCCAGCAGCTTCGGAACCAGCGGGAGGGGGTACAATGAGCAGTTCTTC.